The source of this T cell receptor beta chain is a study of shared clonotypes between healthy human individuals (dated by TCRdb to about 2020). In terms of the full investigation: The cohort included a few men and a couple of women between 18 and 49 years of age. For each donor, three plates each were used for CD4 naive and CD4 memory, two plates were used for CD8 naive, and one plate was used for CD8 memory. To estimate repertoire size and how much clonotype sharing occurs between individuals, the study deeply sequenced the blood TCR repertoires of 4 to 6 healthy adults. Libraries were prepared and TCR repertoires were sequenced by different laboratories using diverse techniques, in order to increase sequencing depth and limit assay-specific biases. Per donor, leukapheresis produced somewhere between about 0.94 and 9 billion PBMCs.

Notes on this clone: It has no known antigen specificity. No much larger clone is present one base from it, and per-base qualities are unavailable.

The V and J ends are trimmed by 5 bases and 5 bases, leaving 3 bases between them. From a lookup of the germline V gene (reference sequence), CDR1 and CDR2 are DFQATT and SNEGSKA. Including the terminal cysteine and phenylalanine, the CDR3 comprises 9 residues. Of the read, only the CDR3 DNA is kept; its 27 bases are in frame from base 1. What the authors observed across the whole study: Estimated clonotype richness was generally larger for naive than for memory subsets. Sharing across a few donors was observed for roughly 5% of naive CD4, about 4% of naive CD8, about 2.3% of memory CD4, and about 0.4% of memory CD8 clonotypes. Because the study included a small number of donors, the genetic and exposure-history diversity represented was limited. Pairwise subsampling led to the expectation that sequencing depth would affect the degree of clonotype sharing among donors. Compared with non-shared clonotypes, clonotypes shared by all four sorted-subset donors had higher generation probabilities. Rarefaction of sorted-subset datasets indicated incomplete sequencing despite the large sequencing depth. Only blood was sampled, and tissue TCR repertoires likely differ from those in blood.

Using the deep immunoSEQ assay, TCR CDR3 regions were amplified from genomic DNA by multiplex PCR. For each cell subset, the extracted genomic DNA was distributed evenly across all wells of several immunoSEQ 96-well plates, and each plate served as one replicate. For sorted subsets, each replicate PCR was loaded with roughly 0.2 ug genomic DNA, equivalent to 30,000 or so T cell genomes. Purified libraries were measured with a Qubit 3.0 fluorometer, size-checked on a Bioanalyzer 2100, and measured again with the KAPA Library Quantification kit. Every immunoSEQ 96-well plate was sequenced on a dedicated single-read 150-cycle Illumina NextSeq 550 flow cell. Per the original workflow: The immunoSEQ output contained only junctional sequences without quality scores, so filtering could not match that applied to full-length reads. To assign V/J genes and CDR3, sequences were annotated using PyIR, a Python wrapper for IgBLAST v1.9, with IMGT germline references. Reads with weak V/J assignments (E-value above 1e-6), missing CDR3, stop codons, out-of-frame junctions, or ambiguous translated residues were removed. V3J clonotypes were defined as sequences sharing an identical inferred V gene, J gene, and CDR3 amino acid sequence. To compute the percentage overlap between repertoires, the number of shared unique clonotypes was divided by the size of the smaller repertoire. Three approaches were used to assess repertoire richness: RTK rarefaction, the Chao1 estimator, and Recon v2.1 estimates of unobserved clonotypes. Generation probabilities were computed with OLGA for all TCRbeta clonotypes obtained by the gDNA method from several donors. The table comes from immuneACCESS by way of TCRdb, which keeps in-frame sequences with V and J called. Part of the clones is missing from these tables; in studies checked, under half for an unresolved V gene and the rest for unknown reasons. For V, J and clone size, that table is used; D and trimming come from the DNA. The table for this sample lists about 690,000 clones; roughly 87% of them were counted only once. The ten largest make up 34% of the sample.

The donors were healthy, HIV-negative adults who had no recently reported acute infections or vaccinations. Every donor was a Caucasian adult living in Nashville, Tennessee, USA. The CD8 memory samples were a combination of magnetically selected CD45RO+ cells and CCR7-negative CD45RA+ effector memory (TemRA) cells. Blood was obtained by leukapheresis, after which PBMCs were separated by Ficoll-Histopaque density gradient centrifugation and cryopreserved in liquid nitrogen vapor phase. Purity and quantity of every magnetically sorted T cell population were checked by analytical flow cytometry. Genomic DNA was isolated from every sorted fraction and measured by UV absorbance on a Nanodrop 2000c.

The clonotype originates from a young man in good health. Some clones in this sample may be carry-over from other donors' samples. The source material was memory CD8+ T cells from PBMCs. In the paper's terms, the cell subset or site label means: CD45RO+ cells pooled with CCR7-negative TemRA cells. The rearrangement combines TRBV20-1 with TRBJ1-2; no D gene can be assigned with confidence. In nucleotides, the sequence is TGCAGTGCTCAATATGGCTACACCTTC. Its coded protein is CSAQYGYTF.